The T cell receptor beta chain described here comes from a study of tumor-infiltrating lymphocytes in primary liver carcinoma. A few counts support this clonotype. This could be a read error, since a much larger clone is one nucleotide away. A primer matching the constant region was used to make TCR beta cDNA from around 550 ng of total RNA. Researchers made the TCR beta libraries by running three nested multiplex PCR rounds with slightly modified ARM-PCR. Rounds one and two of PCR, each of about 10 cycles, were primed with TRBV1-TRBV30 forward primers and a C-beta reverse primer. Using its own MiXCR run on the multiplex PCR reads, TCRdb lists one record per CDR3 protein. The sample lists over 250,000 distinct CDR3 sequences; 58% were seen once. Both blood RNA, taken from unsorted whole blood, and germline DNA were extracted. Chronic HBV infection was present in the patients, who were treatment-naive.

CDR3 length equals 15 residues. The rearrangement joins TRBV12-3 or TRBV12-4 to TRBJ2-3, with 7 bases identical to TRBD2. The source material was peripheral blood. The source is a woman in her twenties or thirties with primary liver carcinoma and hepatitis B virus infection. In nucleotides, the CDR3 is TGTGCCAGCAGTTTAAACTCGGGAGGCTCAGATATGCAGTATTTT. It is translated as CASSLNSGGSDMQYF.